One TCR beta chain is described in this entry. Its antigen remains unidentified. Every participating donor gave one draw, a heparinised blood sample averaging about 100 mL. These data originate in a study of beta chain features in type 1 diabetes. Study background: The patient and healthy donor groups were comparable for age, gender and cell yields.

Notes on the study in general: PCR, the amplification step, might favor shorter templates, equally in patients and controls. Across patients, naive, central memory and Treg TCRB repertoires exhibited apparently greater similarity than was observed across healthy donors. Within each of all four CD4+ subsets, Type 1 diabetes patients had TCRB CDR3s that were moderately but significantly shorter.

Expressed TCRB transcripts were sequenced, since all the RNA that had been isolated was reverse transcribed. The repertoire was sequenced with immunoSEQ multiplex PCR; TCRdb's copy has only in-frame clones and lacks some. The sample consists of under 400,000 clones, 10% to 15% of them appearing once. This TCR was recovered from a woman under 30 with type 1 diabetes. Source material: naive CD4+ T cells from blood.

The DNA of the CDR3 is TGTGCCAGCAGCCAAGGGGCAAATTCCAGGGACCAAGAGACCCAGTACTTC. This translates into CASSQGANSRDQETQYF. The chain combines TRBV4-2 with TRBJ2-5, with a weak D call TRBD1 (5 bases). The V gene lost 1 base and the J gene lost 0 bases, with 15 bases spanning the gap. The CDR3 totals 17 residues. Per the germline V gene, CDR1 is LGHNA and CDR2 is YNFKEQ.